This entry describes one T cell receptor beta chain. The antigen is not known. TCRdb processed the reads anew with MiXCR; each CDR3 protein has one entry. The sample includes around 64,000 distinct CDR3 sequences, around 20% of them seen just once. The CDR3 is 13 residues long. Trimming shortened V by 2 bases and J by 1 base, and 5 bases separated the two germline ends. The data were obtained in a study of type 1 regulatory T cells. The study's findings and limits: Type 1 regulatory T cells had a more restricted TCR repertoire than non-type 1 regulatory T cells.

The specimen was cultured type 1 regulatory T (Tr1) cells, either the whole culture or a sorted fraction (not recorded which). The chain recombines TRBV12-3 or TRBV12-4 with TRBJ1-1; D remains ambiguous. The receptor's source is a human donor in good health. The CDR3 nucleotides read TGTGCCAGCAGTTTAAACCAGAACACTGAAGCTTTCTTT. Residues: CASSLNQNTEAFF.